What follows describes a single T cell receptor (beta chain). Its antigen remains unknown. Each CD8+ T cell subset was flow-sorted in triplicate. Every sort contained 250,000 to 300,000 cells. These data belong to a study of CXCR3-negative and CXCR3-positive naive CD8 T cells. Study-level points and caveats: Similarly elevated diversity marked both naive subsets, with memory CD8+ cells showing far lower diversity. Naive CXCR3-positive cells had TRB CDR3s more hydrophobic than those of CXCR3-negative naive cells. Similar TRBV-TRBJ usage was seen in naive cells (both CXCR3-negative and CXCR3-positive), but memory cells differed.

In preparing the TRB cDNA libraries, 5' RACE with UMI labels was used. TCRdb reanalyzed the 5' RACE reads and collapses them to one entry per CDR3 protein, without DNA. This table holds roughly 55,000 distinct CDR3 sequences. Sequenced material: naive CXCR3+ CD8+ T cells from blood. Sample subset: CD45RO-CCR7+CD27+CD95- naive CD8+ T cells expressing CXCR3 (TNR3+). This clonotype originated in a human donor in good health. Some clones in this sample may be carry-over from other donors' samples.

CDR3 residues: CASSLAPGFGGELFF. The rearrangement joins TRBV7-9 to TRBJ2-2. Germline V gene data show CDR1 as SEHNR and CDR2 as FQNEAQ (reference sequence). The length of the CDR3 is 15 residues.